These 15 T cell receptor beta chains were sequenced from one sample in a study of blood T cell repertoires in COVID-19. TCRdb's table, derived via immunoSEQ multiplex PCR, lists solely in-frame clones and lacks some. The profile shows 150,000 to 200,000 clones, roughly 80% of them singletons. Sequencing used peripheral blood. The receptors come from a woman older than 75 with acute or convalescent COVID-19.

The genes are TRBV7-2 and TRBJ2-7; 7 nucleotides match TRBD2. With V trimmed by 3 bases and J by 3 bases, 5 bases remained unmatched. Germline CDR1 and CDR2: SGHTA and FQGNSA. The CDR3 covers 14 residues. The CDR3 region has the DNA TGTGCCAGCAGCTTCGGACTAGGGGACTACGAGCAGTACTTC. Its protein is CASSFGLGDYEQYF.

This chain links TRBV28 with TRBJ2-7, with 8 positions matching TRBD1. Losses at the gene ends were 4 bases for V and 5 bases for J; bases not matched to a gene: 7. CDR1 is MDHEN, CDR2 SYDVKM, per germline. The CDR3 has 14 residues. The CDR3 coding sequence is TGTGCCAGCAGTTCTGGACAGGGTATAGACGAGCAGTACTTC. The encoded protein is CASSSGQGIDEQYF.

The rearrangement uses TRBV27 and TRBJ1-1, with D possibly matching TRBD1 (6 bases). The ends were cut back, 3 bases at V and 1 base at J, with 9 bases in the middle. Germline CDR1 is MNHEY and CDR2 is SMNVEV (reference sequence). There are 14 residues in the CDR3. In DNA form, the CDR3 reads TGTGCCAGCAGTTTTGGGGGGGCGAACACTGAAGCTTTCTTT. It yields the protein CASSFGGANTEAFF.

V is TRBV7-2 and J is TRBJ2-1, with 7 bases fitting TRBD2. Germline V gene sequence: CDR1 SGHTA, CDR2 FQGNSA. The length of the CDR3 is 15 residues. After removal of 8 bases from V and 3 bases from J, the junction contained 10 bases not matched to a gene. CDR3 sequence: CASGGGAVNYNEQFF. Written as DNA, the CDR3 is TGTGCCAGCGGGGGGGGAGCGGTAAACTACAATGAGCAGTTCTTC.

This sequence joins TRBV24-1 and TRBJ2-3, with 10 bases matching TRBD1. V lost 5 bases and J lost 4; bases outside the gene matches: 5. This CDR3 spans 15 amino acids. Germline lookup yields CDR1 KGHDR and CDR2 SFDVKD. CDR3 protein: CATSGDRGRPDTQYF. The CDR3 region has the DNA TGTGCCACCAGTGGTGACAGGGGGCGACCAGATACGCAGTATTTT.

This clone occurred once. V usage is TRBV29-1 and J usage is TRBJ1-2; D remains unclear. Germline V CDR1 and CDR2: SQVTM, ANQGSEA. The CDR3 length is 15 residues. Trimming pared 4 bases from V and 4 bases from J, leaving 19 bases between. CDR3 DNA sequence: TGCAGCGTTGTGGGAGTTCCTAACTGGGGCTATGGCTACACCTTC. Protein: CSVVGVPNWGYGYTF.

This chain links TRBV4-3 with TRBJ2-5; 11 nucleotides match TRBD1. Trimming cost V 0 bases and J 5 bases; bases outside gene matches: 8. CDR3 length equals 17 residues. The germline V gene encodes CDR1 LGHNA and CDR2 YSLEER. CDR3 DNA: TGCGCCAGCAGCCAAGATCGAAGGACAGGGGGCCGGGAGACCCAGTACTTC. This sequence encodes CASSQDRRTGGRETQYF.

V gene TRBV6-5 combines with J gene TRBJ1-2; no reliable D call. Germline-derived CDR1 and CDR2 are MNHEY and SVGAGI. V was pared by 0 bases and J by 5 bases, with 13 bases between. CDR3 length equals 15 residues. CDR3 loop: CASSYSGGQTYGYTF. CDR3 in DNA: TGTGCCAGCAGTTACTCAGGAGGGCAGACTTATGGCTACACCTTC.

The chain joins TRBV4-2 to TRBJ2-3, with TRBD1 identical over 9 bases. The CDR3 is made up of 17 amino acids. The V and J ends lost 0 bases and 2 bases, in that order; junction bases with no gene match: 6. CDR1 LGHNA and CDR2 YNFKEQ come from the germline V gene. DNA of the CDR3: TGTGCCAGCAGCCAAGATCTCGGGACAGGGTACACAGATACGCAGTATTTT. It is translated as CASSQDLGTGYTDTQYF.

The V call is TRBV13, the J call TRBJ2-7; tentatively, D is TRBD2 (6 bases). The CDR3 covers 14 residues. Trimming cost V 0 bases and J 0 bases, with 6 bases left between them. Germline V gene data show CDR1 as PRHDT and CDR2 as FYEKMQ (reference sequence). The CDR3 is CASSLGGGSYEQYF. CDR3 nucleotide sequence: TGTGCCAGCAGCTTAGGCGGGGGCTCCTACGAGCAGTACTTC.

The rearrangement uses TRBV5-1 and TRBJ2-6, with 7 positions matching TRBD1. Germline CDR1 SGHRS, CDR2 YFSETQ. V dropped 2 bases and J dropped 4; count of bases not matched to a gene: 3. The CDR3 extends over 15 amino acids. CDR3 in amino acids: CASSLTGDGANVLTF. In nucleotides, the CDR3 is TGCGCCAGCAGCTTAACAGGGGACGGGGCCAACGTCCTGACTTTC.

The V call is TRBV7-2, the J call TRBJ1-6; D ambiguous. V was shortened by 1 base and J by 7 bases, with 14 bases between the two germline ends. Looked up from germline, CDR1 is SGHTA and CDR2 is FQGNSA. The CDR3 loop spans 16 amino acids. The CDR3 is CASSLGGPGGNSPLHF. CDR3 in DNA: TGTGCCAGCAGCTTAGGAGGCCCCGGAGGGAATTCACCCCTCCACTTT.

The V and J genes are TRBV11-3 and TRBJ2-3; 7 bases fit TRBD1. The germline gives CDR1 SGHNT, CDR2 YENEEA. The CDR3 runs 15 residues. V dropped 6 bases and J dropped 2; count of bases not matched to a gene: 8. The CDR3 DNA follows: TGTGCCAGCAGTGTAGGGGGCCTTCCCACAGATACGCAGTATTTT. Translated: CASSVGGLPTDTQYF.

The chain is built from TRBV7-3 and TRBJ1-1, with 7 bases matching TRBD1. The CDR3 length is 13 residues. The V and J ends lost 4 bases and 6 bases, in that order; junction bases with no gene match: 5. Germline V gene sequence: CDR1 SGHTA, CDR2 FQGTGA. CDR3 region: CASSSTGVAEAFF. CDR3 sequence (DNA): TGTGCCAGCAGCTCTACAGGGGTTGCTGAAGCTTTCTTT. The whole variable domain, remainder taken from reference TRBV7-3 and TRBJ1-1, is GAGVSQTPSNKVTEKGKYVELRCDPISGHTALYWYRQSLGQGPEFLIYFQGTGAADDSGLPNDRFFAVRPEGSVSTLKIQRTERGDSAVYLCASSSTGVAEAFFGQGTRLTVV.

The genes are TRBV2 and TRBJ1-1, with D possibly TRBD1 on 5 matching bases. The ends were cut back, 5 bases at V and 0 bases at J, with 10 bases in the middle. Germline V gene sequence: CDR1 SNHLY, CDR2 FYNNEI. The length of the CDR3 is 14 residues. Written as DNA, the CDR3 is TGTGCCAGCAGTCCCGGACACCTGAACACTGAAGCTTTCTTT. Amino acid sequence: CASSPGHLNTEAFF.